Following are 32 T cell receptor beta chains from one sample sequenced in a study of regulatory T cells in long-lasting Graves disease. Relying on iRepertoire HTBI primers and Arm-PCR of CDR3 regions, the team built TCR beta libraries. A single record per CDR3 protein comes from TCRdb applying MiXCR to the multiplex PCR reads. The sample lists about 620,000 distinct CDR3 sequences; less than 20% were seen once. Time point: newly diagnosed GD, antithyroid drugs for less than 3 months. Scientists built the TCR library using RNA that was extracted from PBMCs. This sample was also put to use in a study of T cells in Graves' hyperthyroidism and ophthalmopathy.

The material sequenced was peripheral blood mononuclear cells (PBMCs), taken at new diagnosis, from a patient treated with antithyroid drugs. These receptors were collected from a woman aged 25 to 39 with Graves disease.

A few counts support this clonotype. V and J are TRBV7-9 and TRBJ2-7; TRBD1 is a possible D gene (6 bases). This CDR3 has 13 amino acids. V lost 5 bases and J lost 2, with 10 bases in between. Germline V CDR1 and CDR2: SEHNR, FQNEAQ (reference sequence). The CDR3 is CASSHRDPYEQYF. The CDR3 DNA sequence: TGTGCCAGCAGCCACAGGGATCCCTACGAGCAGTACTTC.

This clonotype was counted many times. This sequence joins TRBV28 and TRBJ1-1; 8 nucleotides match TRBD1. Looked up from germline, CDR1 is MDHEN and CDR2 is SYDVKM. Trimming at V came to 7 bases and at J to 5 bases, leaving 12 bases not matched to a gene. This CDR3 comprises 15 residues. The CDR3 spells CASKPRGLGGTEAFF. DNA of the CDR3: TGTGCCAGCAAACCCAGGGGGCTAGGTGGGACTGAAGCTTTCTTT.

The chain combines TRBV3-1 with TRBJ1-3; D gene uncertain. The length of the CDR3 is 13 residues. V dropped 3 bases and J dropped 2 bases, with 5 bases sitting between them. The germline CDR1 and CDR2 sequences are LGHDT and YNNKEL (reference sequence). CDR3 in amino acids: CASSHLTGNTIYF. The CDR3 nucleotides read TGTGCCAGCAGCCATTTGACTGGAAACACCATATATTTT.

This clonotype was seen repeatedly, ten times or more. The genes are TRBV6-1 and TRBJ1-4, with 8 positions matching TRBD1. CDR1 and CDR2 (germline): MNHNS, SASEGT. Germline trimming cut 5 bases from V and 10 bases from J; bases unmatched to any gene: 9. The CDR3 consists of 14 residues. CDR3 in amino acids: CASSTDRGSGKLFF. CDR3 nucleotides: TGTGCCAGCAGTACCGACAGGGGCAGCGGAAAACTGTTTTTT.

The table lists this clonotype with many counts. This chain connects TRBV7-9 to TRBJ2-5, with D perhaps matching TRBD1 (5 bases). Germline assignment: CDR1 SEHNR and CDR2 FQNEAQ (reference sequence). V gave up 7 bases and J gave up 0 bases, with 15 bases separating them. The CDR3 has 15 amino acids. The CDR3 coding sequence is TGTGCCAGCACCCTGGACACCGGATACCAAGAGACCCAGTACTTC. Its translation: CASTLDTGYQETQYF.

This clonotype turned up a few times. The CDR3 DNA sequence: TGTGCCAGCAGTTACTCGAAATTTCGAGTGCTCTCTGGAAACACCATATATTTT. The encoded protein is CASSYSKFRVLSGNTIYF. V gene TRBV6-8 combines with J gene TRBJ1-3; D not resolved. V was cut by 0 bases and J by 0 bases, with 15 bases left in between. The CDR3 loop spans 18 amino acids. Germline CDR1 MNHGY, CDR2 SAAAGT.

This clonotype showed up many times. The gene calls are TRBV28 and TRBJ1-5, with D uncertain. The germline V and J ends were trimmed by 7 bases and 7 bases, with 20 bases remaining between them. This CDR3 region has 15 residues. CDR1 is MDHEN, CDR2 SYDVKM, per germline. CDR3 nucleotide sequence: TGTGCCAGCAACTTACTAAGCCTTGTTTCGCAGCCCCAGCATTTT. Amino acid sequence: CASNLLSLVSQPQHF.

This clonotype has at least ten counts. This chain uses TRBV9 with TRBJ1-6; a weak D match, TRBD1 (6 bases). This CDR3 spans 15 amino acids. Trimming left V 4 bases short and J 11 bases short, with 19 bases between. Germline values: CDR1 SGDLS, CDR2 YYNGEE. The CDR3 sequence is CASSSRTDSSAPLHF. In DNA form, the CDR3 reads TGTGCCAGCAGCTCCCGGACGGACAGCTCGGCACCCCTCCACTTT. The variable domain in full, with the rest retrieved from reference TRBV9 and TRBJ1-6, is DSGVTQTPKHLITATGQRVTLRCSPRSGDLSVYWYQQSLDQGLQFLIQYYNGEERAKGNILERFSAQQFPDLHSELNLSSLELGDSALYFCASSSRTDSSAPLHFGNGTRLTVT.

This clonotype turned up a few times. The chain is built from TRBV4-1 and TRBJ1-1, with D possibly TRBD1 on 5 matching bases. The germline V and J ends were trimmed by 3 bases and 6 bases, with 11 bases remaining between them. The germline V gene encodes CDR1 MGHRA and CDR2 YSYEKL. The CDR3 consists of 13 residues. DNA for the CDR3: TGCGCCAGCAGCCAGGGAGGGGTGTCTGAAGCTTTCTTT. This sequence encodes CASSQGGVSEAFF.

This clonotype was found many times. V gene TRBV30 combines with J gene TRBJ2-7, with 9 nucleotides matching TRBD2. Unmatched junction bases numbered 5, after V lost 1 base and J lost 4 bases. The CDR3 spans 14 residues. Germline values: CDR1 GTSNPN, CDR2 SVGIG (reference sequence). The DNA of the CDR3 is TGTGCCTGGAGTGGGCTAGCGGGACTGTACGAGCAGTACTTC. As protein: CAWSGLAGLYEQYF. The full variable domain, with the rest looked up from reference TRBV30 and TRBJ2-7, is SQTIHQWPATLVQPVGSPLSLECTVEGTSNPNLYWYRQAAGRGLQLLFYSVGIGQISSEVPQNLSASRPQDRQFILSSKKLLLSDSGFYLCAWSGLAGLYEQYFGPGTRLTVT.

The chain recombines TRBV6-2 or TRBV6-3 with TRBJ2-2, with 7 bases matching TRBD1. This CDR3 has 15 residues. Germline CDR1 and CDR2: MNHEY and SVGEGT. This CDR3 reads CATVLGGWNTGELFF. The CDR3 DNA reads TGTGCAACCGTCCTAGGGGGCTGGAACACCGGGGAGCTGTTTTTT.

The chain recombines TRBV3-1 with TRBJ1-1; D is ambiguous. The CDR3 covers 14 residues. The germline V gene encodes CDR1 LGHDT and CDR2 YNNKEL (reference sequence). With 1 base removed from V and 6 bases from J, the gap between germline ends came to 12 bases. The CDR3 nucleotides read TGTGCCAGCAGCCAAGTCATGTTTACGTCTGAAGCTTTCTTT. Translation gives CASSQVMFTSEAFF.

The CDR3 bases are TGTGCCAGCAGCTTGGAGTTGGGGCGCGTTTACGAGCAGTACTTC. It yields the protein CASSLELGRVYEQYF. The V and J genes are TRBV5-8 and TRBJ2-7; tentatively, D is TRBD1 (5 bases). The germline gives CDR1 SGHTS, CDR2 YDEGEE. The ends were cut back, 0 bases at V and 4 bases at J, with 14 bases in the middle. The CDR3 consists of 15 residues.

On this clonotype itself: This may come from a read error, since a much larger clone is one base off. CDR3 sequence reads: CRARTGGMAYAGELFF. The CDR3 DNA sequence: TGCCGTGCTAGAACAGGGGGCATGGCCTACGCCGGGGAGCTGTTTTTT. The chain links TRBV20-1 to TRBJ2-2, with 9 nucleotides matching TRBD1. This CDR3 has 16 residues. Germline-derived CDR1 and CDR2 are DFQATT and SNEGSKA (reference sequence).

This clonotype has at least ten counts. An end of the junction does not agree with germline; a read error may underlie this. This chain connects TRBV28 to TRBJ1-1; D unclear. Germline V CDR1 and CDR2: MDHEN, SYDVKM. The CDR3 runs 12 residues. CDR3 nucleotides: TGTGCCAGCGGCTCAGTTATAGACCGTCGGCTCTTT. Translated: CASGSVIDRRLF.

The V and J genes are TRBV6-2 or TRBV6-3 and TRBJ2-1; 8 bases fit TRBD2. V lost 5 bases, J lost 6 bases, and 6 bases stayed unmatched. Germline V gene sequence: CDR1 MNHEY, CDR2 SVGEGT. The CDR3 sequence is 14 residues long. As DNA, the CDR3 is TGTGCCAGCAGTGCCGGGGGGGCCCTCAATGAGCAGTTCTTC. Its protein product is CASSAGGALNEQFF.

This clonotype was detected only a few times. DNA of the CDR3: TGTGCCACCAGCAGAGATCCATCCTACGAGCAGTACTTC. Protein: CATSRDPSYEQYF. This chain uses TRBV15 with TRBJ2-7; D gene uncertain. Trimming removed 0 bases from V and 1 base from J, with 4 bases in between. Germline CDR1 and CDR2: LNHNV and YYDKDF (reference sequence). This CDR3 contains 13 residues.

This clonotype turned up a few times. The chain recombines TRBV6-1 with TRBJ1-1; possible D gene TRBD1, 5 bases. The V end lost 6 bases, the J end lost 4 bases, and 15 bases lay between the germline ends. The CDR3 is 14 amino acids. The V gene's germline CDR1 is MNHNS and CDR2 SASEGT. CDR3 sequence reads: CASRLTESFTEAFF. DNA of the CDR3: TGTGCCAGCAGATTGACAGAATCGTTCACTGAAGCTTTCTTT.

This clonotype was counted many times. The CDR3 DNA reads TGTGCCAGCAGTTTACAGGGGAGCTCTTCACCCCTCCACTTT. It encodes CASSLQGSSSPLHF. The V and J genes are TRBV28 and TRBJ1-6, with a tentative D call TRBD1 (6 bases). The CDR3 sequence is 14 residues long. The V and J ends lost 2 bases and 9 bases respectively, with 11 bases between them. Germline CDR1 reads MDHEN; CDR2 reads SYDVKM.

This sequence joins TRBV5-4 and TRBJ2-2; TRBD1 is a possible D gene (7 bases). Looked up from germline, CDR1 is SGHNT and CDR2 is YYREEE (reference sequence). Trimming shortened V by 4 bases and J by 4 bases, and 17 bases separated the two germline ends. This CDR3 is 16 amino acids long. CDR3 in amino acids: CASSVSRQGGTGELFF. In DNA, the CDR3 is TGTGCCAGCAGCGTATCTCGACAGGGAGGCACCGGGGAGCTGTTTTTT.

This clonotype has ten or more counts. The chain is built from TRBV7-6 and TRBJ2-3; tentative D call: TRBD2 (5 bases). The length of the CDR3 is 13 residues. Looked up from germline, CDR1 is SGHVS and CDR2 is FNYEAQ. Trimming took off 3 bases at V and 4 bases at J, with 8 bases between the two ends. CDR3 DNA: TGTGCCAGCAGCTTTGAACTAGCAGATACGCAGTATTTT. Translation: CASSFELADTQYF.

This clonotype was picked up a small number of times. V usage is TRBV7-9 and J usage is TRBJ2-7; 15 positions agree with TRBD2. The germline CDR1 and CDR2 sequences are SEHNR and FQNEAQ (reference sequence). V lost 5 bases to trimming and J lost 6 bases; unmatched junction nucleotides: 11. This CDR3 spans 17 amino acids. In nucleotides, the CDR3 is TGTGCCAGCAGCCTAGGACTAGCGGGAGGGCAAGGTCTCGAGCAGTACTTC. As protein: CASSLGLAGGQGLEQYF. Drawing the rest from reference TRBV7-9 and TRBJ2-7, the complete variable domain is DTGVSQNPRHKITKRGQNVTFRCDPISEHNRLYWYRQTLGQGPEFLTYFQNEAQLEKSRLLSDRFSAERPKGSFSTLEIQRTEQGDSAMYLCASSLGLAGGQGLEQYFGPGTRLTVT.

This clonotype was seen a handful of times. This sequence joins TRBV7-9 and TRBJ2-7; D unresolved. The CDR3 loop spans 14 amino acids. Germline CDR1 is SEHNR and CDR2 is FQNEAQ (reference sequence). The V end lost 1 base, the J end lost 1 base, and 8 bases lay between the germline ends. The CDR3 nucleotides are TGTGCCAGCAGCTTAGAAGTGCAGTCCTACGAGCAGTACTTC. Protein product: CASSLEVQSYEQYF.

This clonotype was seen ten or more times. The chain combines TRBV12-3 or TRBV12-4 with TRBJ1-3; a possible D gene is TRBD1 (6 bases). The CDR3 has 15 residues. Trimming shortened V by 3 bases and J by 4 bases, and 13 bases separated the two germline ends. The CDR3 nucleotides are TGTGCCAGCAGTTTCGCCGAGGGGGGGGGAAACACCATATATTTT. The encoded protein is CASSFAEGGGNTIYF.

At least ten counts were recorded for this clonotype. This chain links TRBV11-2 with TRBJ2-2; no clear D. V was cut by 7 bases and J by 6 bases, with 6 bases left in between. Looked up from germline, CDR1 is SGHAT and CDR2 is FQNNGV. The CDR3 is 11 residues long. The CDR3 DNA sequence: TGTGCCAGCACGAGATCCGGGGAGCTGTTTTTT. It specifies CASTRSGELFF.

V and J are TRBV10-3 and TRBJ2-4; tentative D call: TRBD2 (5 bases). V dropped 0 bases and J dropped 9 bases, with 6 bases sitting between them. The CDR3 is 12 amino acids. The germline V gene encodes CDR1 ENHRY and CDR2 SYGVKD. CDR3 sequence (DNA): TGTGCCATCAGTGAGTCAGGGAGCATTCAGTACTTC. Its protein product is CAISESGSIQYF.

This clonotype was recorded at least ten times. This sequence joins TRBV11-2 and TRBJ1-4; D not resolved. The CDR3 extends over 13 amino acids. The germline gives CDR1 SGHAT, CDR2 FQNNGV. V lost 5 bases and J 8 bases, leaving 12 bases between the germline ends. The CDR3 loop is CASSQGSGEKLFF. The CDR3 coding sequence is TGTGCCAGCAGCCAAGGTAGTGGCGAAAAACTGTTTTTT.

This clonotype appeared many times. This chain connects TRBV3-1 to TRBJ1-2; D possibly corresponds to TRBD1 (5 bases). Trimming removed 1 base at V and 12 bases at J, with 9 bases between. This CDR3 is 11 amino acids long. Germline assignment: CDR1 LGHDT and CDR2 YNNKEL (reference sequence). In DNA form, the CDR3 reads TGTGCCAGCAGCCAAGCTGGGACCAACACCTTC. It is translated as CASSQAGTNTF.

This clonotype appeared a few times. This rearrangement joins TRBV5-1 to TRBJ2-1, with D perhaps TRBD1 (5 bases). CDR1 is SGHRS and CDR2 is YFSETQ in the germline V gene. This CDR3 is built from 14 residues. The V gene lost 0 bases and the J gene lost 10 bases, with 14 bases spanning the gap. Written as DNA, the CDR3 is TGCGCCAGCAGCTTGGTACAGGATTTAGGAGAGCAGTTCTTC. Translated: CASSLVQDLGEQFF.

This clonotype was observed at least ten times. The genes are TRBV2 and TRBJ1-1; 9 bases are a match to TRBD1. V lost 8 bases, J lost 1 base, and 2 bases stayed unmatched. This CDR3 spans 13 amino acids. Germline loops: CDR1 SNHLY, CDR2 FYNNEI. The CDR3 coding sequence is TGTGCCAGCTGGGGACAGGGGAACACTGAAGCTTTCTTT. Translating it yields CASWGQGNTEAFF.

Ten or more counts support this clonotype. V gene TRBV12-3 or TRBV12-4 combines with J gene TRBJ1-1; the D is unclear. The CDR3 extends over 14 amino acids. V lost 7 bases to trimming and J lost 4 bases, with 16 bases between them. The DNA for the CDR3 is TGTGCCAGCACCCCACTCACATTCGGCACTGAAGCTTTCTTT. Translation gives CASTPLTFGTEAFF.

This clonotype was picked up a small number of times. The DNA for the CDR3 is TGTGCCAGCAGCGCGGGACTAGCGGGAGGCGGCGGCGGGACCCAGTACTTC. Its translation: CASSAGLAGGGGGTQYF. This chain joins TRBV9 and TRBJ2-5; the match to TRBD2 covers 15 bases. V lost 3 bases, J lost 7 bases, and 10 bases stayed unmatched. In germline, CDR1 is SGDLS, CDR2 YYNGEE. The CDR3 consists of 17 residues.